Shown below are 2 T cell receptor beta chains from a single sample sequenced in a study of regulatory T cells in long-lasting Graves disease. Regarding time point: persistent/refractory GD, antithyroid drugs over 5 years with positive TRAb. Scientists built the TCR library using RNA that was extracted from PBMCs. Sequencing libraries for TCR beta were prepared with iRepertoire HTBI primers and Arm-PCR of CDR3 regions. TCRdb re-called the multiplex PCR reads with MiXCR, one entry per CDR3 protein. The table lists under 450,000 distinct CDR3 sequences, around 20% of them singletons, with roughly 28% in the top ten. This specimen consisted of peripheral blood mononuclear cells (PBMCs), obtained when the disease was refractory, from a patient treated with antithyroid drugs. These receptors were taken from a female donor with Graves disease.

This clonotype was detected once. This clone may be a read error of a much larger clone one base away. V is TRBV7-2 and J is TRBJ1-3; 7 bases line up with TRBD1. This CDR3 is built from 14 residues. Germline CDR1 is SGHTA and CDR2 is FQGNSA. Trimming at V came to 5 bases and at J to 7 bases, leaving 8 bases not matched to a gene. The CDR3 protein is CASSKQGTVNTIYF. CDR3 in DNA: TGTGCCAGCAGCAAACAGGGGACTGTTAACACCATATATTTT.

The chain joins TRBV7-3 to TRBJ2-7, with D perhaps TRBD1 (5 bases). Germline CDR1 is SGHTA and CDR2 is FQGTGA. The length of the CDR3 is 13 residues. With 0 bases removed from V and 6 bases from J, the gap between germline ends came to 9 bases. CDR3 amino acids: CASSLTAGFEQYF. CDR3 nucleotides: TGTGCCAGCAGCTTAACCGCAGGGTTCGAGCAGTACTTC.